The 32 T cell receptor beta chains below come from one sample, sequenced in a study of blood T cell repertoires in COVID-19 (TCRdb year 2020). Library preparation employed the immunoSEQ multiplex PCR assay. TCRdb limited this immuneACCESS table to in-frame rearrangements with V and J called. A share of clones is missing; checked studies link under half to unresolved V genes, and the rest is unexplained. The sample table holds around 300,000 clones, of which around 92% were seen once. The top ten clonotypes cover more than 1.5% of the sample. Sequencing used PBMCs or T cells enriched from blood (not recorded which). Receptors originate from a woman aged 60-75 years who had recovered from COVID-19.

The chain has TRBV19 and TRBJ1-5, with 8 bases matching TRBD1. Germline CDR1 LNHDA, CDR2 SQIVND (reference sequence). The CDR3 sequence is 14 residues long. With 5 bases clipped from V and 2 bases from J, the junction kept 2 bases outside the gene matches. This CDR3 is CASSLTGGNQPQHF. For the CDR3, the DNA is TGTGCCAGTAGTTTGACAGGGGGCAATCAGCCCCAGCATTTT.

The chain carries TRBV7-3 and TRBJ2-3, with 10 bases matching TRBD1. Germline-derived CDR1 and CDR2 are SGHTA and FQGTGA. This CDR3 spans 19 amino acids. J lost 6 bases, V lost 4 bases, and 19 bases had no gene match. The CDR3 sequence is CASSSARTTGQGKRDTQYF. The CDR3 nucleotides are TGTGCCAGCAGCTCCGCCAGGACCACGGGACAGGGGAAGAGGGATACGCAGTATTTT.

The chain is built from TRBV3-1 (or the pseudogene TRBV3-2) and TRBJ2-7, with D perhaps TRBD2 (6 bases). Germline lookup yields CDR1 LGHDT and CDR2 YNNKEL (reference sequence). The CDR3 runs to 14 residues. With 6 bases removed from V and 6 bases from J, the gap between germline ends came to 18 bases. DNA of the CDR3: TGTGCCAGCAGTCCCGGGACTTTCGGGCTCGAGCAGTACTTC. It encodes CASSPGTFGLEQYF.

This clone came up a few times. J is TRBJ1-1 and V is TRBV5-1; D is perhaps TRBD1 (5 bases). This CDR3 spans 13 amino acids. Germline V lookup: CDR1 SGHRS, CDR2 YFSETQ. V lost 4 bases and J 5 bases, leaving 12 bases between the germline ends. CDR3 protein: CASSGVQGTEAFF. The CDR3 bases are TGCGCCAGCAGCGGTGTTCAGGGAACTGAAGCTTTCTTT.

The CDR3 coding sequence is TGTGCCAGCTTAGCGGGGGGTGGTACGCAGTATTTT. Its translation: CASLAGGGTQYF. V is TRBV3-1 (or the pseudogene TRBV3-2) and J is TRBJ2-3; 10 bases agree with TRBD2. V trimming: 8 bases; J trimming: 8 bases; junction bases outside the gene matches: 4. The CDR3 consists of 12 residues. Germline V lookup: CDR1 LGHDT, CDR2 YNNKEL (reference sequence).

The DNA for the CDR3 is TGCGCCAGCTATCTCCTACAGGGCAAAGAGCAGTACTTC. Its protein product is CASYLLQGKEQYF. This chain connects TRBV10-1 to TRBJ2-7, with D maybe TRBD1 (6 bases). There are 13 residues in the CDR3. From germline, CDR1 is WNHNN and CDR2 SYGVQD (reference sequence). V dropped 8 bases and J dropped 7 bases, with 18 bases sitting between them.

This clone was seen only once. The genes are TRBV5-6 and TRBJ1-3; D remains ambiguous. Germline CDR1 SGHDT, CDR2 YYEEEE. This CDR3 is built from 15 residues. Between the trimmed V and J ends, which lost 6 bases and 0 bases, there was a span of 13 bases. The DNA of the CDR3 is TGTGCCAGCACCCTGTACCTGAGCTCTGGAAACACCATATATTTT. It encodes CASTLYLSSGNTIYF.

This clone was observed a single time. The rearrangement joins TRBV7-8 to TRBJ1-2; 10 bases line up with TRBD1. V was pared by 4 bases and J by 4 bases, with 3 bases of the junction left unmatched. Germline CDR1 and CDR2: SGHVS and FQNEAQ. The CDR3 consists of 14 residues. The CDR3 is CASSSGTGVYGYTF. For the CDR3, the DNA is TGTGCCAGCAGCTCCGGGACAGGGGTCTATGGCTACACCTTC.

The chain is built from TRBV5-1 and TRBJ2-5; 7 positions agree with TRBD2. This CDR3 has 14 amino acids. Unmatched junction bases numbered 7, after V lost 4 bases and J lost 4 bases. CDR1 SGHRS and CDR2 YFSETQ come from the germline V gene. The CDR3 sequence: CASSTGEGLETQYF. Written as DNA, the CDR3 is TGCGCCAGCAGCACCGGGGAGGGTTTAGAGACCCAGTACTTC. The whole variable domain, filled in from reference TRBV5-1 and TRBJ2-5, reads KAGVTQTPRYLIKTRGQQVTLSCSPISGHRSVSWYQQTPGQGLQFLFEYFSETQRNKGNFPGRFSGRQFSNSRSEMNVSTLELGDSALYLCASSTGEGLETQYFGPGTRLLVL.

The CDR3 DNA reads TGTGCCAGCAGCCCGACTAGCGGGAGTGTCAACAATGAGCAGTTCTTC. Its protein is CASSPTSGSVNNEQFF. The chain uses TRBV7-9 and TRBJ2-1; 12 bases line up with TRBD2. The CDR3 runs to 16 residues. Germline CDR1 and CDR2: SEHNR and FQNEAQ (reference sequence). After removal of 5 bases from V and 5 bases from J, the junction contained 7 bases not matched to a gene.

The genes are TRBV9 and TRBJ2-1; TRBD2 might be the D (5 bases). This CDR3 contains 13 residues. Trimming shortened V by 0 bases and J by 6 bases, and 7 bases separated the two germline ends. Germline V lookup: CDR1 SGDLS, CDR2 YYNGEE. The DNA for the CDR3 is TGTGCCAGCAGCGTAGTCGGGGTCAATGAGCAGTTCTTC. Encoded protein: CASSVVGVNEQFF.

The chain combines TRBV4-2 with TRBJ2-7, with TRBD1 matching 8 bases. Germline lookup yields CDR1 LGHNA and CDR2 YNFKEQ. Trimming at V came to 4 bases and at J to 2 bases, leaving 16 bases not matched to a gene. The CDR3 length is 18 residues. The CDR3 reads CASSRQAVRGQDTYEQYF. For the CDR3, the DNA is TGTGCCAGCAGCCGTCAAGCGGTCAGGGGACAGGACACCTACGAGCAGTACTTC.

This clone has a single count. V and J are TRBV3-1 (or the pseudogene TRBV3-2) and TRBJ1-3; no clear D. Trimming pared 5 bases from V and 8 bases from J, leaving 16 bases between. Germline CDR1 LGHDT, CDR2 YNNKEL (reference sequence). The CDR3 consists of 14 residues. The CDR3 nucleotides are TGTGCCAGCAGCTTATACGGGAAATTAGACACCATATATTTT. Translated, it gives CASSLYGKLDTIYF.

The rearrangement uses TRBV24-1 and TRBJ2-3; D is possibly TRBD2 (6 bases). The CDR3 sequence is 15 residues long. V gave up 4 bases and J gave up 4 bases, with 14 bases separating them. Germline V gene sequence: CDR1 KGHDR, CDR2 SFDVKD. The CDR3: CATSEFAGLSDTQYF. In DNA, the CDR3 is TGTGCCACCAGTGAGTTTGCGGGATTATCAGATACGCAGTATTTT.

The chain recombines TRBV6-6 with TRBJ2-7; D may be TRBD1 (6 bases). V dropped 4 bases and J dropped 0 bases, with 13 bases sitting between them. Germline CDR1 MNHNY, CDR2 SVGAGI (reference sequence). The CDR3 length is 15 residues. CDR3 region: CASSFPTGVSYEQYF. DNA for the CDR3: TGTGCCAGCAGTTTCCCGACAGGTGTCTCCTACGAGCAGTACTTC.

This CDR3 is CASSQAGGLAGNEQFF. The CDR3 DNA reads as TGTGCCAGCAGCCAAGCCGGTGGGCTAGCGGGGAATGAGCAGTTCTTC. This chain connects TRBV3-1 (or the pseudogene TRBV3-2) to TRBJ2-1; 9 bases align to TRBD2. The germline gives CDR1 LGHDT, CDR2 YNNKEL (reference sequence). The CDR3 is 16 amino acids. V was pared by 1 base and J by 7 bases, with 8 bases of the junction left unmatched.

The chain employs TRBV28 and TRBJ1-1; D perhaps matches TRBD1 (6 bases). Germline V gene sequence: CDR1 MDHEN, CDR2 SYDVKM. The CDR3 has 14 residues. Trimming removed 5 bases at V and 2 bases at J, with 12 bases between. As DNA, the CDR3 is TGTGCCAGCAGTAGGGGGGGGCGAAACACTGAAGCTTTCTTT. Its translation is CASSRGGRNTEAFF.

The chain couples TRBV19 to TRBJ1-1; D gene unclear. The CDR3 contains 14 residues. CDR1 is LNHDA and CDR2 is SQIVND in the germline V gene (reference sequence). V dropped 4 bases and J dropped 4 bases, with 13 bases sitting between them. This CDR3 is CASSKWEIATEAFF. DNA for the CDR3: TGTGCCAGTAGTAAGTGGGAGATAGCCACTGAAGCTTTCTTT.

This sequence joins TRBV7-8 and TRBJ2-5; perhaps TRBD2 as D (5 bases). The V gene's germline CDR1 is SGHVS and CDR2 FQNEAQ. The V end lost 4 bases, the J end lost 5 bases, and 23 bases lay between the germline ends. This CDR3 contains 17 residues. The CDR3 reads CASSSQRLFMVYETQYF. CDR3 nucleotides: TGTGCCAGCAGCTCACAAAGACTATTCATGGTGTATGAGACCCAGTACTTC.

The CDR3 nucleotides are TGTGCCAGCAGCTTAGGAGGCCCACTCAAGGACTATGGCTACACCTTC. Its translation is CASSLGGPLKDYGYTF. The chain joins TRBV7-2 to TRBJ1-2; no firm D call. V was trimmed by 1 base and J by 3 bases, leaving 15 bases between them. The CDR3 runs 16 residues. Germline V CDR1 and CDR2: SGHTA, FQGNSA.

The chain couples TRBV19 to TRBJ2-5; 9 bases are a match to TRBD1. The CDR3 totals 17 residues. Germline trimming cut 4 bases from V and 4 bases from J; bases unmatched to any gene: 13. Germline V gene lookup returns CDR1 LNHDA and CDR2 SQIVND (reference sequence). DNA of the CDR3: TGTGCCAGTAGTAAGGGACAGGGTTCGCCATCGGGAGAGACCCAGTACTTC. This sequence encodes CASSKGQGSPSGETQYF.

The rearrangement joins TRBV10-1 to TRBJ2-1; D gene ambiguous. The CDR3 loop spans 13 amino acids. V was trimmed by 0 bases and J by 8 bases, leaving 8 bases between them. CDR1 and CDR2 (germline): WNHNN, SYGVQD (reference sequence). In DNA form, the CDR3 reads TGCGCCAGCAGTGAGTCGGCTTTTCATGAGCAGTTCTTC. Protein product: CASSESAFHEQFF.

The J gene is TRBJ2-1, the V gene TRBV19, with D perhaps matching TRBD1 (5 bases). The ends were cut back, 7 bases at V and 4 bases at J, with 14 bases in the middle. The CDR3 spans 14 residues. In germline, CDR1 is LNHDA, CDR2 SQIVND (reference sequence). The CDR3 region has the DNA TGTGCCAGTAAACTGTCAGGGCTATACAATGAGCAGTTCTTC. Translated: CASKLSGLYNEQFF.

The chain couples TRBV4-1 to TRBJ2-3, with TRBD2 identical over 8 bases. The CDR3 is made up of 15 amino acids. The germline CDR1 and CDR2 sequences are MGHRA and YSYEKL. Trimming removed 4 bases from V and 1 base from J; junction bases left unmatched: 4. In DNA form, the CDR3 reads TGCGCCAGCAGCCCGGGACTAGTCGGCACAGATACGCAGTATTTT. It yields the protein CASSPGLVGTDTQYF.

The gene calls are TRBV30 and TRBJ1-3, with TRBD1 matching 8 bases. The trim removed 7 bases at V and 4 bases at J, leaving 9 bases unmatched. In germline, CDR1 is GTSNPN, CDR2 SVGIG (reference sequence). This CDR3 has 14 amino acids. The CDR3 DNA is TGTGCCTTACACTCCGGACAGGGCGGAAACACCATATATTTT. This encodes CALHSGQGGNTIYF.

The CDR3 sequence is CASSLGTAHSNQPQHF. The CDR3 DNA reads TGTGCCAGCAGCTTGGGGACAGCACATAGCAATCAGCCCCAGCATTTT. The genes are TRBV5-8 and TRBJ1-5, with D possibly matching TRBD1 (6 bases). Trimming removed 0 bases at V and 0 bases at J, with 10 bases between. This CDR3 contains 16 residues. Looked up from germline, CDR1 is SGHTS and CDR2 is YDEGEE.

This chain uses TRBV28 with TRBJ1-5, with D maybe TRBD1 (5 bases). Germline V gene lookup returns CDR1 MDHEN and CDR2 SYDVKM. V was cut by 6 bases and J by 6 bases, with 21 bases left in between. The CDR3 has 16 amino acids. CDR3 residues: CASRTHTGGDGQPQHF. As DNA, the CDR3 is TGTGCCAGCAGAACGCATACAGGAGGGGATGGTCAGCCCCAGCATTTT.

The chain combines TRBV7-2 with TRBJ1-2, with D unclear. Trimming took off 4 bases at V and 2 bases at J, with 11 bases between the two ends. Germline loops: CDR1 SGHTA, CDR2 FQGNSA. The CDR3 is 14 residues long. CDR3 nucleotides: TGTGCCAGCAGCTCTTGGGCCCTAAACTATGGCTACACCTTC. This encodes CASSSWALNYGYTF.

The J gene is TRBJ1-5, the V gene TRBV28; 8 bases line up with TRBD1. Germline V gives CDR1 MDHEN, CDR2 SYDVKM. V was pared by 6 bases and J by 6 bases, with 7 bases of the junction left unmatched. This CDR3 is 14 amino acids long. The CDR3 bases are TGTGCCAGCAGGACAGGGGCCCGTGGTCAGCCCCAGCATTTT. It is translated as CASRTGARGQPQHF.

The V call is TRBV14, the J call TRBJ2-7; 10 bases agree with TRBD2. The CDR3 is 16 amino acids. Germline CDR1 reads SGHDN; CDR2 reads FVKESK. V gave up 5 bases and J gave up 2 bases; unmatched junction bases: 9. The CDR3 spells CASSYLGLAVPYEQYF. The CDR3 coding sequence is TGTGCCAGCAGCTATTTAGGACTAGCGGTCCCCTACGAGCAGTACTTC.

The J gene is TRBJ2-1, the V gene TRBV5-1, with 10 positions matching TRBD2. V lost 2 bases and J lost 6; bases outside the gene matches: 5. Germline CDR1 SGHRS, CDR2 YFSETQ. The CDR3 covers 15 residues. This CDR3 reads CASSFSLAGVNEQFF. CDR3 nucleotide sequence: TGCGCCAGCAGCTTTAGTCTAGCGGGAGTCAATGAGCAGTTCTTC.

This clone was seen only once. The chain uses TRBV28 and TRBJ1-4, with a weak D call TRBD1 (6 bases). The CDR3 length is 14 residues. Between the trimmed V and J ends, which lost 7 bases and 4 bases, there was a span of 13 bases. Looked up from germline, CDR1 is MDHEN and CDR2 is SYDVKM. Here the CDR3 reads CASIGGLGNEKLFF. CDR3 nucleotide sequence: TGTGCCAGCATAGGGGGATTAGGTAATGAAAAACTGTTTTTT.